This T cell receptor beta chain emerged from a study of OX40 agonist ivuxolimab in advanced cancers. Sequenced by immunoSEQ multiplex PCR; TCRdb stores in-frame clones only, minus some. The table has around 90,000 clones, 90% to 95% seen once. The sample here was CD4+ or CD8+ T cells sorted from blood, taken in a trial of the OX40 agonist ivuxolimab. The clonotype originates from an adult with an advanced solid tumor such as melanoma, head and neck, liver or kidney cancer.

The chain's CDR3 is CASSTVLGTDTQYF. In DNA, the CDR3 is TGTGCCAGTAGTACCGTCTTGGGCACAGATACGCAGTATTTT. The V call is TRBV19, the J call TRBJ2-3; D not certain. CDR1 and CDR2 (germline): LNHDA, SQIVND (reference sequence). This CDR3 has 14 amino acids. The V end lost 4 bases, the J end lost 1 base, and 9 bases lay between the germline ends.